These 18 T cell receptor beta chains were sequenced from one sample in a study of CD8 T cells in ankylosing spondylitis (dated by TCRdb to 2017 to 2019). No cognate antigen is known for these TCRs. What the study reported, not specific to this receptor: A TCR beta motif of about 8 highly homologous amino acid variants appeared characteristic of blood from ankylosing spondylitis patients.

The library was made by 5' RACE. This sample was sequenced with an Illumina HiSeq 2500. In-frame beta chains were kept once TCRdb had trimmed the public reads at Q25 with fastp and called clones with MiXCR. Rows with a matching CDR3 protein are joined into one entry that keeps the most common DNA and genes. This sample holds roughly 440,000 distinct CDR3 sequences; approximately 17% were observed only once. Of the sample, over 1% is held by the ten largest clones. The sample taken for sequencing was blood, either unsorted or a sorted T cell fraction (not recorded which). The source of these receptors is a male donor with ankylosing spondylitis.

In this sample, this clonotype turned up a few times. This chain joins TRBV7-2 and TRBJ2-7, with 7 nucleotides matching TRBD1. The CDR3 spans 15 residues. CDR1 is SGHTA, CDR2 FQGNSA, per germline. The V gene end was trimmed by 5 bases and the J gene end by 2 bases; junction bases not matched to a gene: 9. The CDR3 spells CASSPRTGPPYEQYF. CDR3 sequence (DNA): TGTGCCAGCAGCCCCCGGACAGGACCCCCCTACGAGCAGTACTTC.

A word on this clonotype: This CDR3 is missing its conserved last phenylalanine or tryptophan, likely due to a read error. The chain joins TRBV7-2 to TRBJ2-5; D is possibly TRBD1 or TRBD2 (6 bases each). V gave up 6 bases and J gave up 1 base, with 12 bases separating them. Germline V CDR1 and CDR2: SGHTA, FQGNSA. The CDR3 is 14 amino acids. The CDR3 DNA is TGTGCCAGCAGACACACGGGGGCCCAAGAGACCCAGTACCTC. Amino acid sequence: CASRHTGAQETQYL.

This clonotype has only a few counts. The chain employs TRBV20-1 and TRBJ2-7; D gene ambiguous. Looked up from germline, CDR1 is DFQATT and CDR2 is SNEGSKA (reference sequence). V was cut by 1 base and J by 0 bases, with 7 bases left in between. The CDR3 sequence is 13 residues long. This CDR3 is CSARATDSYEQYF. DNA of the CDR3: TGCAGTGCTAGAGCGACGGACTCCTACGAGCAGTACTTC.

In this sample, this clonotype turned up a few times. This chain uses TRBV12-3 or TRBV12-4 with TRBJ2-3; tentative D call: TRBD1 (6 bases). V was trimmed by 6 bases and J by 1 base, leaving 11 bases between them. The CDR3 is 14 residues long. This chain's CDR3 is CASSRTVGTDTQYF. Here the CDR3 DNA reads TGTGCCAGCAGCCGGACAGTAGGCACAGATACGCAGTATTTT.

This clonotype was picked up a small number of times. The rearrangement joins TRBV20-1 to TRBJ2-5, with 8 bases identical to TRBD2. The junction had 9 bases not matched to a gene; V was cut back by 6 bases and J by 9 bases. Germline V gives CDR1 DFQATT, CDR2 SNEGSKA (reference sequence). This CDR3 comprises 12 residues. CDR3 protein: CSARRGEGAQYF. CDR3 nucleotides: TGCAGTGCGCGGCGGGGGGAAGGGGCCCAGTACTTC.

The CDR3 DNA reads TGTGCCAGCAGCCCACAGGGTACGAACACCGGGGAGCTGTTTTTT. Protein sequence: CASSPQGTNTGELFF. The chain has TRBV7-3 and TRBJ2-2; D is perhaps TRBD1 (6 bases). V dropped 5 bases and J dropped 0 bases, with 10 bases sitting between them. Looked up from germline, CDR1 is SGHTA and CDR2 is FQGTGA. This CDR3 contains 15 residues.

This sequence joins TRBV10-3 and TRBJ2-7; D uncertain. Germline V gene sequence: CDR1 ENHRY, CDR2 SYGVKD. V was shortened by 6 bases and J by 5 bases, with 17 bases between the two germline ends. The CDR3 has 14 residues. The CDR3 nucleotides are TGTGCCATCAGCCCTTTCGGTCTGGCAAACGAGCAGTACTTC. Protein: CAISPFGLANEQYF.

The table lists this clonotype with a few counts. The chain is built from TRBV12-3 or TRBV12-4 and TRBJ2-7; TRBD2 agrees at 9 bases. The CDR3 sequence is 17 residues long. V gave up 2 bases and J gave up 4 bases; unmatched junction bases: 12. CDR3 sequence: CASSLSGGLAGIYEQYF. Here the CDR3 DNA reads TGTGCCAGCAGTTTAAGTGGTGGGCTAGCGGGGATATACGAGCAGTACTTC.

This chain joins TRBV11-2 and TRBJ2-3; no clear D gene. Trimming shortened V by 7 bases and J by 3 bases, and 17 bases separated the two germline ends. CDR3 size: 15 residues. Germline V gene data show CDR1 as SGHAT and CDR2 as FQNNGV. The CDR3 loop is CASTSTPLMTDTQYF. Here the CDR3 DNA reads TGTGCCAGCACCTCCACCCCTCTTATGACAGATACGCAGTATTTT.

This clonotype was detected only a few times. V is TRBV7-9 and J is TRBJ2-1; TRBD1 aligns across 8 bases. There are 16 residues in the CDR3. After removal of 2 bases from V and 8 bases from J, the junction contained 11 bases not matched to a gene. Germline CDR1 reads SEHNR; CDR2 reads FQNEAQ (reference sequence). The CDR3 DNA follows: TGTGCCAGCAGCTTAAGTATAGGACAGGGAGGCGATGAGCAGTTCTTC. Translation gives CASSLSIGQGGDEQFF. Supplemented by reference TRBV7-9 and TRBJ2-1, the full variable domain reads DTGVSQNPRHKITKRGQNVTFRCDPISEHNRLYWYRQTLGQGPEFLTYFQNEAQLEKSRLLSDRFSAERPKGSFSTLEIQRTEQGDSAMYLCASSLSIGQGGDEQFFGPGTRLTVL.

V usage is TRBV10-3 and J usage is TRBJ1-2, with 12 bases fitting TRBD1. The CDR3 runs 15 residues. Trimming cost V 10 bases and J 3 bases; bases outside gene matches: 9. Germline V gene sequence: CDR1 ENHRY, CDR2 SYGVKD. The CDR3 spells CATMPGQGADYGYTF. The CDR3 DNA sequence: TGTGCCACCATGCCGGGACAGGGGGCGGACTATGGCTACACCTTC.

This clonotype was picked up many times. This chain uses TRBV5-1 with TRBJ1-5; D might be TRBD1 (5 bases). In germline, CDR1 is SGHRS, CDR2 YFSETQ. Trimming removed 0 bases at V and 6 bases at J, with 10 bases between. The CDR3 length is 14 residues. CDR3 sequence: CASSLGGLGQPQHF. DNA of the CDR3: TGCGCCAGCAGCTTGGGGGGGTTGGGTCAGCCCCAGCATTTT.

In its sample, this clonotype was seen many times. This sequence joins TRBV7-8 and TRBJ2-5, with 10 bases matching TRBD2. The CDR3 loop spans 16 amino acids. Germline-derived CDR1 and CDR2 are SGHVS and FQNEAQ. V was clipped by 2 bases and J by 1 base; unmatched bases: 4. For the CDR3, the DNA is TGTGCCAGCAGCTTACTAGCGGGAGTGCGCCAAGAGACCCAGTACTTC. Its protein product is CASSLLAGVRQETQYF.

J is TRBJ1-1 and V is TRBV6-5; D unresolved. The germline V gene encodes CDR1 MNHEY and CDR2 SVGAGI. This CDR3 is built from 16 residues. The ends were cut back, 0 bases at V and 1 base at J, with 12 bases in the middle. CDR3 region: CASSYSGRVTNTEAFF. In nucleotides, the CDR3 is TGTGCCAGCAGTTACTCGGGCAGAGTAACGAACACTGAAGCTTTCTTT.

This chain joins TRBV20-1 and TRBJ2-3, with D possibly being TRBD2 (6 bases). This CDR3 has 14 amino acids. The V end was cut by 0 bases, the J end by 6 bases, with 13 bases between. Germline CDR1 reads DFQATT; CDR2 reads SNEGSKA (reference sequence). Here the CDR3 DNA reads TGCAGTGCTAGAGAGGGCGGGGCGAGGGATACGCAGTATTTT. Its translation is CSAREGGARDTQYF.

For the CDR3, the DNA is TGCAGTGCTACTTCCACAGGGATAAATCAGCCCCAGCATTTT. It is translated as CSATSTGINQPQHF. The rearrangement links TRBV20-1 to TRBJ1-5, with a tentative D call TRBD1 (6 bases). This CDR3 comprises 14 residues. The V end lost 4 bases, the J end lost 4 bases, and 14 bases lay between the germline ends. Germline lookup yields CDR1 DFQATT and CDR2 SNEGSKA (reference sequence).

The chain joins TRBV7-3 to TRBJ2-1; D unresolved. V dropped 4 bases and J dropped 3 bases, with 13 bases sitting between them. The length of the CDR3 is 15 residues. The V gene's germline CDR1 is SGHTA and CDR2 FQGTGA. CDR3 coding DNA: TGTGCCAGCAGCTCCCGCCAGATTCTCTACAATGAGCAGTTCTTC. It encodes CASSSRQILYNEQFF.

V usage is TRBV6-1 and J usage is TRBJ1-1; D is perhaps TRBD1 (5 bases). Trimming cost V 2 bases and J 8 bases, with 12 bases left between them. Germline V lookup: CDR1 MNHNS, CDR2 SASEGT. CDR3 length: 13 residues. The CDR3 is CASSETFRGEAFF. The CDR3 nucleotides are TGTGCCAGCAGTGAAACATTCCGGGGCGAAGCTTTCTTT.